The clone carrying this T cell receptor (beta chain) was detected a few times. Antigen specificity is unknown. A sample-barcoded 5' primer and a J-beta primer mix were used in a second PCR of about 7 to 11 cycles. A single record per CDR3 protein comes from TCRdb applying MiXCR to the 5' RACE reads. The repertoire includes 1.5 million to 2 million distinct CDR3 sequences, approximately 50% of them detected once, and more than 2% sits in the top ten. The CDR3 consists of 13 residues. Trimming removed 5 bases at V and 7 bases at J, with 14 bases between. The sample is drawn from a study of blood T cells in healthy people across ages. Broader study findings: Observed TCR beta diversity per million T cells went down as age went up. This fall followed a roughly linear course with age.

What was sequenced was blood. This receptor was identified in a woman between 40 and 55 years old in good health. The genes are TRBV12-3 or TRBV12-4 and TRBJ1-2, with a tentative D call TRBD1 (6 bases). The CDR3 DNA follows: TGTGCCAGCAGTCCAGTGACAGGATCTGGCTACACCTTC. Translation: CASSPVTGSGYTF.